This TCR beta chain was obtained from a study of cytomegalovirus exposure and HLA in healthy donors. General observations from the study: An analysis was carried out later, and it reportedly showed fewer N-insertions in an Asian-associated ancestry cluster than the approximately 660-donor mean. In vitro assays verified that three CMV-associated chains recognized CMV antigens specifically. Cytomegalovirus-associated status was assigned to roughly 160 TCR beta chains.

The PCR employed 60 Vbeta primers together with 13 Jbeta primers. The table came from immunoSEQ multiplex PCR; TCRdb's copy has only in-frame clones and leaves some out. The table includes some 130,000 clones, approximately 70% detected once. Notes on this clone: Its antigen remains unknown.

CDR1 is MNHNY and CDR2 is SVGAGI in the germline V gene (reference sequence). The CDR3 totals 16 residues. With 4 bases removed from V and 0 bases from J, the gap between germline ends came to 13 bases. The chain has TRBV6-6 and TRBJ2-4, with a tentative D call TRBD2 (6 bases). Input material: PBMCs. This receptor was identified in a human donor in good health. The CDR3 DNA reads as TGTGCCAGCAGTTCCGGACGGGGACTAGCCAAAAACATTCAGTACTTC. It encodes CASSSGRGLAKNIQYF.